The TCR beta chain under discussion was sequenced for a study of blood T cell repertoires in COVID-19 (dated by TCRdb to 2020 to 2021). Looking at the study overall: Samples from collaborators originated in the United States, Italy and Spain and spanned both the acute and convalescent phases of COVID-19. The material from the prospective study consisted of cDNA or gDNA derived from T cells, B-cell-depleted T cells, or PBMCs. Subjects who had been exposed to COVID-19, were actively infected with it, or had recovered from it provided the deeply sampled blood TCRbeta repertoires that made up the dataset. The repertoires were released in a freely available public database meant as a resource for research on the immune response to SARS-CoV-2. The samples were drawn from two sources: the first 160 participants of the ongoing ImmuneRACE study, and 1,200 or so subjects contributed by 6 global collaborators. Sample metadata almost always included a de-identified subject ID, COVID-19 status, age in years and sex. HLA class I and class II types, where available, came from metadata supplied by the sample provider rather than from assay-based typing. Findings and caveats that apply to the study as a whole: How much clinical and demographic metadata was included differed by source and by participant, and the metadata was provided uncurated.

The immunoSEQ Assay, a bias-controlled multiplex PCR, was used to amplify TCRbeta CDR3 regions from genomic DNA. As for the original processing: The number of nucleated cells in each sample was estimated from the amplification of reference gene primers within the assay. To quantify the absolute abundance of each unique TCRbeta CDR3 rearrangement, sequence reads were collapsed and filtered. For each sample, productive Simpson clonality was calculated as the square root of Simpson's diversity index over productive rearrangements. TCRdb's version of the immuneACCESS table is confined to in-frame rearrangements and falls short of the full clone set. An unresolved V gene accounts for under half of the shortfall where checked; the remainder is of unknown origin. V, J and clone size reflect that table, while D and trimming were determined from the DNA. The sample includes about 25,000 clones, with roughly nine tenths observed a single time. 4.9% of the sample goes to the ten largest clones.

The CDR3 sequence holds 15 residues, the cysteine and phenylalanine included. Of all the DNA, just the CDR3 is kept, 45 bases in frame from base 1. The V end gives up 5 bases and the J end 4 bases, leaving 4 bases in the junction not matched to a gene. CDR1 is given as SGHTA and CDR2 as FQGNSA, both from the germline V gene. Worth noting for this clone: Its antigen is still unknown. Base qualities were left out, and no much larger clone turns up one base away.

The collaborating institutions used their own protocols to collect whole blood in K2EDTA tubes. For TCRbeta analysis, collaborators shipped samples as frozen whole blood, isolated PBMCs, or DNA extracted from either of those sample types. Sequenced material: peripheral blood. The TCR was taken from a man aged 70 or older with active COVID-19. The V and J genes are TRBV7-2 and TRBJ2-3; 12 nucleotides in the junction match TRBD1. The nucleotides read TGTGCCAGCAGCGACCGGGACAGGGGGCCAGATACGCAGTATTTT. This sequence encodes CASSDRDRGPDTQYF.